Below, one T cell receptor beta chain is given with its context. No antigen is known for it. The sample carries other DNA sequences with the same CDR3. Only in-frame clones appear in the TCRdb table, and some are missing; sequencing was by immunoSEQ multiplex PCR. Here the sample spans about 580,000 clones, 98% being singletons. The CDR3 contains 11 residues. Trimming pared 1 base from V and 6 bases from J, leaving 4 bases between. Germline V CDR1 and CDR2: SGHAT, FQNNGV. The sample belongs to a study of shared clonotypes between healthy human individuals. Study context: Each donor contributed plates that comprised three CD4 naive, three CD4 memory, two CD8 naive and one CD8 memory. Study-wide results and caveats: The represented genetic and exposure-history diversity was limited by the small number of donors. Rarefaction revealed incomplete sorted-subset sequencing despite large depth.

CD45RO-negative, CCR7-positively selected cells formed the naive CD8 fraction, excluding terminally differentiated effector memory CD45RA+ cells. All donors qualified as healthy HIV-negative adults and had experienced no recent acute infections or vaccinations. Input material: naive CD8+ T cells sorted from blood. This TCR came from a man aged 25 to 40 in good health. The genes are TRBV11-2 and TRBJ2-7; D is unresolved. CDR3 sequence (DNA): TGTGCCAGCAGCTTAGCTGGCGAGCAGTACTTC. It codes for CASSLAGEQYF.